Here is one TCR beta chain with its context. Antigen specificity is unknown. This record belongs to a study of blood T cells in healthy people across ages. Study-wide points: PBMC samples, being unsorted, prevented any conclusive comparison of naive and antigen-experienced cells. Nothing was known about donor CMV status, and this possibly confounded expanded clonotype changes.

Each sample had at least 6.5 million PBMCs isolated. In germline, CDR1 is SQVTM, CDR2 ANQGSEA. The CDR3 is made up of 14 amino acids. The V end lost 6 bases, the J end lost 0 bases, and 11 bases lay between the germline ends. Combining a sample-barcoded 5' primer with a J-beta primer mix, a second PCR ran for about 7 to 11 cycles. Each sample provided no less than 3 million CDR3-containing paired-end reads. TCRdb recomputed calls from the 5' RACE reads with MiXCR, one row per CDR3 protein. The sample shows 700,000 to 850,000 distinct CDR3 sequences, about 55% of them seen only once. The sample consisted of blood. The TCR comes from an elderly man in good health. The chain is built from TRBV29-1 and TRBJ2-2; unclear D gene. CDR3 loop: CSVGRGANTGELFF. As DNA, the CDR3 is TGCAGCGTGGGTCGTGGGGCGAACACCGGGGAGCTGTTTTTT.